The 26 T cell receptor beta chains presented below share a single source sample, sequenced in a study of T cells after yellow fever vaccination. In TCRdb, the 5' RACE reads were re-called with MiXCR into one record per CDR3 protein. Here the sample spans around 300,000 distinct CDR3 sequences, 3.5% to 4.5% being singletons. This specimen was PBMCs, taken 15 days after the yellow fever booster vaccination. The receptor set was obtained from a man aged 18 to 30 who received the YFV17D yellow fever vaccine.

In this sample, this clonotype turned up many times. This chain connects TRBV15 to TRBJ2-5, with TRBD1 identical over 11 bases. Germline V gives CDR1 LNHNV, CDR2 YYDKDF (reference sequence). The trim removed 5 bases at V and 4 bases at J, leaving 3 bases unmatched. This CDR3 has 14 amino acids. CDR3 protein: CATSAGTGGETQYF. CDR3 DNA sequence: TGTGCCACCAGCGCCGGGACAGGGGGAGAGACCCAGTACTTC.

J is TRBJ2-7 and V is TRBV12-5; 8 bases match TRBD2. V was pared by 6 bases and J by 0 bases, with 13 bases of the junction left unmatched. CDR1 is LGHNT, CDR2 FRNRAP, per germline. The CDR3 covers 17 residues. The DNA for the CDR3 is TGTGCTAGTGGCAACCCGGGAACTAGCGGCTACTCCTACGAGCAGTACTTC. It yields the protein CASGNPGTSGYSYEQYF.

J is TRBJ1-1 and V is TRBV18; D perhaps matches TRBD1 (6 bases). Germline lookup yields CDR1 KGHSH and CDR2 LQKENI. Trimming pared 0 bases from V and 13 bases from J, leaving 15 bases between. The CDR3 loop spans 13 amino acids. The CDR3 sequence: CASSPPSAGEGFF. The CDR3 DNA sequence: TGTGCCAGCTCACCACCGTCGGCAGGGGAGGGTTTCTTT.

This clonotype was seen repeatedly, ten times or more. V gene TRBV4-3 combines with J gene TRBJ2-6; either TRBD1 or TRBD2 may supply D (5 bases each). CDR1 is LGHNA and CDR2 is YSLEER in the germline V gene. The CDR3 runs to 18 residues. Between the trimmed V and J ends, which lost 0 bases and 0 bases, there was a span of 12 bases. The CDR3 is CASSQDQKGPSGANVLTF. As DNA, the CDR3 is TGCGCCAGCAGCCAAGATCAGAAGGGACCCTCTGGGGCCAACGTCCTGACTTTC.

In its sample, this clonotype was seen many times. The rearrangement uses TRBV29-1 and TRBJ1-2; TRBD1 matches at 10 bases. The CDR3 loop spans 14 amino acids. Trimming at V came to 4 bases and at J to 0 bases, leaving 2 bases not matched to a gene. Germline CDR1 and CDR2: SQVTM and ANQGSEA. The CDR3 sequence: CSVVGQGTNYGYTF. The DNA of the CDR3 is TGCAGCGTTGTGGGACAGGGGACTAACTATGGCTACACCTTC. Full variable domain (outside the CDR3, taken from reference TRBV29-1 and TRBJ1-2): SAVISQKPSRDICQRGTSLTIQCQVDSQVTMMFWYRQQPGQSLTLIATANQGSEATYESGFVIDKFPISRPNLTFSTLTVSNMSPEDSSIYLCSVVGQGTNYGYTFGSGTRLTVV.

This chain uses TRBV18 with TRBJ1-5; D is perhaps TRBD1 (6 bases). Germline values: CDR1 KGHSH, CDR2 LQKENI. Trimming left V 4 bases short and J 0 bases short, with 13 bases between. The CDR3 has 16 amino acids. CDR3 residues: CASSRGGGYSNQPQHF. In DNA form, the CDR3 reads TGTGCCAGCTCACGGGGGGGCGGCTATAGCAATCAGCCCCAGCATTTT.

This clonotype has a count of ten or more. The J gene is TRBJ1-1, the V gene TRBV5-1; D not resolved. This CDR3 is 13 amino acids long. Deletions cut 1 base from V and 3 bases from J, with 7 bases between. CDR1 and CDR2 from the germline V gene are SGHRS and YFSETQ. The CDR3 sequence: CASSLRRDTEAFF. DNA for the CDR3: TGCGCCAGCAGCTTGCGACGGGACACTGAAGCTTTCTTT.

The chain is built from TRBV5-1 and TRBJ2-5; 8 bases line up with TRBD1. Per germline, CDR1 SGHRS and CDR2 YFSETQ. CDR3 length: 14 amino acids. V was clipped by 0 bases and J by 3 bases; unmatched bases: 1. The CDR3 DNA follows: TGCGCCAGCAGCTTGGAACAGGGGGAAGAGACCCAGTACTTC. This gives the protein CASSLEQGEETQYF.

This clonotype was picked up many times. The V call is TRBV12-3 or TRBV12-4, the J call TRBJ2-3; D is undetermined. Trimming cost V 1 base and J 2 bases, with 7 bases left between them. The CDR3 is 14 amino acids. CDR3 sequence reads: CASSLGQVTDTQYF. CDR3 DNA sequence: TGTGCCAGCAGTTTAGGGCAGGTCACAGATACGCAGTATTTT.

This clonotype appeared many times. This chain joins TRBV7-2 and TRBJ2-3, with TRBD2 matching over 10 bases. Trimming at V came to 4 bases and at J to 6 bases, leaving 10 bases not matched to a gene. The CDR3 length is 16 residues. CDR1 is SGHTA, CDR2 FQGNSA, per germline. CDR3 DNA: TGTGCCAGCAGCTCAAAACTAGCGGGGCTTTACGATACGCAGTATTTT. Its translation is CASSSKLAGLYDTQYF.

The chain uses TRBV5-1 and TRBJ2-3; D remains unclear. The V end was cut by 9 bases, the J end by 0 bases, with 14 bases between. The CDR3 loop spans 14 amino acids. Germline assignment: CDR1 SGHRS and CDR2 YFSETQ. As DNA, the CDR3 is TGCGCCACCAGGACGGCCTCTAGCACAGATACGCAGTATTTT. Translated: CATRTASSTDTQYF.

This clonotype was counted a few times. The chain is built from TRBV9 and TRBJ2-4; 8 nucleotides match TRBD1. V shed 4 bases and J 7 bases; nucleotides not matched to a gene: 10. CDR3 length: 15 residues. CDR1 and CDR2 (germline): SGDLS, YYNGEE. In nucleotides, the CDR3 is TGTGCCAGCAGCCCAACCGGACAGGGCTATAACATTCAGTACTTC. Translation gives CASSPTGQGYNIQYF.

The chain links TRBV4-1 to TRBJ2-1; 8 bases fit TRBD2. This CDR3 contains 14 residues. The V gene's germline CDR1 is MGHRA and CDR2 YSYEKL. Unmatched junction bases numbered 8, after V lost 8 bases and J lost 5 bases. CDR3 loop: CASARGGADNEQFF. CDR3 in DNA: TGCGCCAGCGCCCGGGGGGGCGCGGACAATGAGCAGTTCTTC.

This chain uses TRBV12-3 or TRBV12-4 with TRBJ2-7, with D possibly being TRBD1 (6 bases). Trimming took 4 bases from V and 2 from J, leaving 15 bases between them. The CDR3 runs to 15 residues. The CDR3 nucleotides read TGTGCCAGCAGTTCTTCTTGGGGGCATGCCTACGAGCAGTACTTC. Residues: CASSSSWGHAYEQYF.

This sequence joins TRBV10-3 and TRBJ1-6, with D unclear. V dropped 7 bases and J dropped 9 bases, with 13 bases sitting between them. In germline, CDR1 is ENHRY, CDR2 SYGVKD. The CDR3 runs 13 residues. The CDR3 nucleotides are TGTGCCATCACGGGAAATGTCCTTTCACCCCTCCACTTT. Its translation is CAITGNVLSPLHF.

At least ten counts were recorded for this clonotype. The chain has TRBV20-1 and TRBJ1-1; D not resolved. Germline V gene lookup returns CDR1 DFQATT and CDR2 SNEGSKA (reference sequence). The V end lost 1 base, the J end lost 4 bases, and 4 bases lay between the germline ends. The CDR3 contains 11 residues. CDR3 DNA: TGCAGTGCTAGAGTCTTCACTGAAGCTTTCTTT. It specifies CSARVFTEAFF.

This clonotype was found a few times. The V and J genes are TRBV11-2 and TRBJ2-7; D is ambiguous. V was cut by 0 bases and J by 2 bases, with 8 bases left in between. Per germline, CDR1 SGHAT and CDR2 FQNNGV. The CDR3 spans 14 residues. The DNA for the CDR3 is TGTGCCAGCAGCTTAGATCTAGTGCCCTACGAGCAGTACTTC. Residues: CASSLDLVPYEQYF.

This clonotype came up many times. This chain connects TRBV27 to TRBJ2-7; 8 bases line up with TRBD1. V gave up 5 bases and J gave up 6 bases; unmatched junction bases: 6. Germline CDR1 MNHEY, CDR2 SMNVEV (reference sequence). The CDR3 covers 13 residues. The CDR3 nucleotides are TGTGCCAGCAGTCTCACAGGGGGTAGCGAGCAGTACGTC. Its protein is CASSLTGGSEQYV.

The V call is TRBV5-4, the J call TRBJ2-3; D may be TRBD1 (6 bases). CDR1 SGHNT and CDR2 YYREEE come from the germline V gene (reference sequence). The CDR3 totals 14 residues. Trimming removed 0 bases at V and 7 bases at J, with 12 bases between. The CDR3: CASSLVGGENTQYF. CDR3 nucleotide sequence: TGTGCCAGCAGCTTGGTTGGGGGCGAGAATACGCAGTATTTT.

Only a few counts were recorded for this clonotype. V is TRBV18 and J is TRBJ2-7; 9 bases align to TRBD1. Trimming at V came to 1 base and at J to 5 bases, leaving 3 bases not matched to a gene. CDR1 is KGHSH and CDR2 is LQKENI in the germline V gene. The CDR3 totals 14 residues. CDR3 DNA sequence: TGTGCCAGCTCACCACAGGACAGGGGCGACGAGCAGTACTTC. Encoded protein: CASSPQDRGDEQYF.

The V and J genes are TRBV12-3 or TRBV12-4 and TRBJ2-3; the D gene could be TRBD1 or TRBD2 (6 bases each). CDR3 size: 15 residues. V gave up 6 bases and J gave up 4 bases, with 17 bases separating them. The DNA of the CDR3 is TGTGCCAGCAGCCTTAACGGTGGGGGGCCAGATACGCAGTATTTT. It yields the protein CASSLNGGGPDTQYF.

This clonotype was seen many times. The chain links TRBV2 to TRBJ1-1, with D uncertain. The CDR3 consists of 10 residues. In germline, CDR1 is SNHLY, CDR2 FYNNEI. The V gene lost 7 bases and the J gene lost 3 bases, with 3 bases spanning the gap. The CDR3 sequence: CASMYTEAFF. DNA for the CDR3: TGTGCCAGCATGTACACTGAAGCTTTCTTT. Filled out from reference TRBV2 and TRBJ1-1, the complete variable domain reads EPEVTQTPSHQVTQMGQEVILRCVPISNHLYFYWYRQILGQKVEFLVSFYNNEISEKSEIFDDQFSVERPDGSNFTLKIRSTKLEDSAMYFCASMYTEAFFGQGTRLTVV.

This clonotype was seen many times. This chain's CDR3 is CSARAPGGYNEQFF. CDR3 in DNA: TGCAGTGCTAGAGCGCCAGGGGGCTATAATGAGCAGTTCTTC. The chain has TRBV20-1 and TRBJ2-1; 8 bases line up with TRBD1. There are 14 residues in the CDR3. V trimming: 1 base; J trimming: 7 bases; junction bases outside the gene matches: 6. Germline assignment: CDR1 DFQATT and CDR2 SNEGSKA (reference sequence).

The V call is TRBV21-1, the J call TRBJ2-7; the D segment call TRBD1 is taken from the table without a DNA check. TRBV21-1 is annotated as a pseudogene. The CDR3 runs 17 residues. The DNA for the CDR3 is TGTGCCAGCACCAAGGATAGCCGGGACCTCGCCTCCTACGAGCAGTACGTC. This codes for CASTKDSRDLASYEQYV.

The chain links TRBV19 to TRBJ2-1, with 7 bases matching TRBD2. V trimming: 3 bases; J trimming: 4 bases; junction bases outside the gene matches: 3. The CDR3 covers 14 residues. Germline V lookup: CDR1 LNHDA, CDR2 SQIVND (reference sequence). This CDR3 reads CASSILGGYNEQFF. CDR3 nucleotide sequence: TGTGCCAGTAGTATCCTCGGGGGGTACAATGAGCAGTTCTTC.

The rearrangement links TRBV12-3 or TRBV12-4 to TRBJ1-2; D ambiguous. The CDR3 has 14 residues. Trimming cost V 3 bases and J 2 bases, with 10 bases left between them. The CDR3, as DNA: TGTGCCAGCAGTTTTGACGCGGGAAACTATGGCTACACCTTC. Translation: CASSFDAGNYGYTF.